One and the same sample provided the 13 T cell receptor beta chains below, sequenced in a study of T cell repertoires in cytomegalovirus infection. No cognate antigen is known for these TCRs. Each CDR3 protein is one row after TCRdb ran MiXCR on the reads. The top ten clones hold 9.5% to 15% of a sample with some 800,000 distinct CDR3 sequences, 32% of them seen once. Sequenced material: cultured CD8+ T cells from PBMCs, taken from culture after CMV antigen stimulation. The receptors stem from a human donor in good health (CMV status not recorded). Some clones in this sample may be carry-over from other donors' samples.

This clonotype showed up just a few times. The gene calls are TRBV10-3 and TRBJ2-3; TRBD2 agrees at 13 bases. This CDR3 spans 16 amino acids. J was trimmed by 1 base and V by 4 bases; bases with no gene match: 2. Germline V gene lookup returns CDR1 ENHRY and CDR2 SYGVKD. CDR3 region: CAISGGLAGGTDTQYF. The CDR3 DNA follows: TGTGCCATCAGTGGTGGACTAGCGGGGGGCACAGATACGCAGTATTTT.

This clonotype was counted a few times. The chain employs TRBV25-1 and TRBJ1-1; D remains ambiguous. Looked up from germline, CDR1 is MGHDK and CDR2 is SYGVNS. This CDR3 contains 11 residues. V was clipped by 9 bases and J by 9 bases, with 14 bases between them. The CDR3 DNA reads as TGTGCCAGTTTTATTGGGTTACAAGCTTTCTTT. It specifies CASFIGLQAFF.

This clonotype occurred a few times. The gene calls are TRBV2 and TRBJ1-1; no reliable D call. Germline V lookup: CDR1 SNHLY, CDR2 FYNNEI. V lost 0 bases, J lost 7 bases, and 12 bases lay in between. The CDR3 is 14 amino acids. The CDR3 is CASSEANRKSEAFF. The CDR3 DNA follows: TGTGCCAGCAGTGAAGCCAACAGAAAGAGTGAAGCTTTCTTT. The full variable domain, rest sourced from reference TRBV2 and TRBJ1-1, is EPEVTQTPSHQVTQMGQEVILRCVPISNHLYFYWYRQILGQKVEFLVSFYNNEISEKSEIFDDQFSVERPDGSNFTLKIRSTKLEDSAMYFCASSEANRKSEAFFGQGTRLTVV.

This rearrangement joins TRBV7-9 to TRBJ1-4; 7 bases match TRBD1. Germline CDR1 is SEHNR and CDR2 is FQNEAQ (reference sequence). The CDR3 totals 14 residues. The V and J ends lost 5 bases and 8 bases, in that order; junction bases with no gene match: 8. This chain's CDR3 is CASSPQQGWEKLFF. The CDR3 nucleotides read TGTGCCAGCAGCCCTCAACAGGGGTGGGAAAAACTGTTTTTT.

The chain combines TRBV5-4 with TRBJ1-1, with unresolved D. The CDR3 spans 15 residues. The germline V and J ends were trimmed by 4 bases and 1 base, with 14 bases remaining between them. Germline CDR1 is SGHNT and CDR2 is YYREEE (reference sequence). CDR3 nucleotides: TGTGCCAGCAGCCCGCCGGGCATCGGGAACACTGAAGCTTTCTTT. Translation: CASSPPGIGNTEAFF. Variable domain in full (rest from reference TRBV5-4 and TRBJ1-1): ETGVTQSPTHLIKTRGQQVTLRCSSQSGHNTVSWYQQALGQGPQFIFQYYREEENGRGNFPPRFSGLQFPNYSSELNVNALELDDSALYLCASSPPGIGNTEAFFGQGTRLTVV.

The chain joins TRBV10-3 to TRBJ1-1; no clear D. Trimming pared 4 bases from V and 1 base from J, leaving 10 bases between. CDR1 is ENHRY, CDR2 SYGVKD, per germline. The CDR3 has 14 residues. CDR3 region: CAISGHGRNTEAFF. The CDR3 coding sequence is TGTGCCATCAGTGGGCACGGGAGGAACACTGAAGCTTTCTTT.

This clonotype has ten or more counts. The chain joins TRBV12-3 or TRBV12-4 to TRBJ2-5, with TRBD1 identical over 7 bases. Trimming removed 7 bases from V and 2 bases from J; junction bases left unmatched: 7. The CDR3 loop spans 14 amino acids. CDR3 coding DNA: TGTGCCAGCATCCGACAGGGAGCTCAAGAGACCCAGTACTTC. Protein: CASIRQGAQETQYF.

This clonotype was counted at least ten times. This CDR3 is CASSSGLAIPDTQYF. The CDR3 coding sequence is TGTGCCAGCAGCTCGGGACTAGCGATTCCAGATACGCAGTATTTT. The V gene is TRBV7-9, the J gene TRBJ2-3; 10 nucleotides line up with TRBD2. Germline CDR1 and CDR2: SEHNR and FQNEAQ (reference sequence). This CDR3 region has 15 residues. Unmatched junction bases numbered 5, after V lost 4 bases and J lost 4 bases.

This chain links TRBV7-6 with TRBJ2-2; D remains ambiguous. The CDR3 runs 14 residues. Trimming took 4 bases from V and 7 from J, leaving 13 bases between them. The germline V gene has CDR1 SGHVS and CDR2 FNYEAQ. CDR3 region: CASSWRGLSGELFF. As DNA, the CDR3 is TGTGCCAGCAGCTGGCGCGGCCTTAGCGGGGAGCTGTTTTTT. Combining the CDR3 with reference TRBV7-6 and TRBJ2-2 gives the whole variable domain GAGVSQSPRYKVTKRGQDVALRCDPISGHVSLYWYRQALGQGPEFLTYFNYEAQQDKSGLPNDRFSAERPEGSISTLTIQRTEQRDSAMYRCASSWRGLSGELFFGEGSRLTVL.

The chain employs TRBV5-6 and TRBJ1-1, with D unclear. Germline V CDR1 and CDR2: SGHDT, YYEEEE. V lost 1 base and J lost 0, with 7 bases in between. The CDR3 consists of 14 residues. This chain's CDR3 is CASSLYLMNTEAFF. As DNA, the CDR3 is TGTGCCAGCAGCTTGTACCTGATGAACACTGAAGCTTTCTTT.

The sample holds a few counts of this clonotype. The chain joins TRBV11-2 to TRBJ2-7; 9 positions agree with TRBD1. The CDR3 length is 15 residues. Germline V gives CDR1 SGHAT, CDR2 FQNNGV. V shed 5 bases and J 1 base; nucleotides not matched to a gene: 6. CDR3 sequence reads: CASSTRTGESYEQYF. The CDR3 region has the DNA TGTGCCAGCAGCACACGGACAGGGGAGTCCTACGAGCAGTACTTC.

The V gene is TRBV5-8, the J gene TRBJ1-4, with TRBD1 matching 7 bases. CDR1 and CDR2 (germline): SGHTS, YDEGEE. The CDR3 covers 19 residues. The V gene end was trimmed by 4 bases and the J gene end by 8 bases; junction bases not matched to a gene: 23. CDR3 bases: TGTGCCAGCAGCAACGACAGGGAAAAAGTTTCCCCAAACTCCGAAAAACTGTTTTTT. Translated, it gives CASSNDREKVSPNSEKLFF.

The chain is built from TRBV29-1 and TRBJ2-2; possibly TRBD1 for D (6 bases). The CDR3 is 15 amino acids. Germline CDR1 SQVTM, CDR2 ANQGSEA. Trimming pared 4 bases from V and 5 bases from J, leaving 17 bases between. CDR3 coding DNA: TGCAGCGTTGTCTGGTTGGGGGCCTCGACCGGGGAGCTGTTTTTT. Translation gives CSVVWLGASTGELFF.